This is a list of T cell receptor beta chains from one sample in a study of neurological immune-mediated disorders. TCRdb re-derived calls from the 5' RACE reads in MiXCR, one entry per CDR3 protein. The data hold about 60,000 distinct CDR3 sequences, with approximately 3.9% observed a single time. Input material: PBMCs. Receptors were obtained from a man under 40 with multiple sclerosis. Both conserved end residues are part of each CDR3. The D gene is left open where the match is weak. Rows give clone size only sometimes, using once, few, many, or a class for an expanded clone.

d_call	v_call	j_call	clone_size	cdr3_aa	cdr3_nt
TRBD2	TRBV28	TRBJ2-1	many	CASRMGLAGGEQFF	TGTGCCAGCAGGATGGGACTAGCGGGAGGGGAGCAGTTCTTC
TRBD2	TRBV5-1	TRBJ2-1	many	CASSPLGSGGYNEQFF	TGCGCCAGCAGCCCGTTGGGGAGCGGGGGATACAATGAGCAGTTCTTC
.	TRBV7-2	TRBJ2-5	many	CASSLASGPQETQYF	TGTGCCAGCAGCTTAGCGTCCGGACCTCAAGAGACCCAGTACTTC
TRBD2	TRBV5-1	TRBJ2-1	many	CASSLALAGGESYNEQFF	TGCGCCAGCAGCTTGGCCCTAGCGGGGGGGGAAAGTTACAATGAGCAGTTCTTC
.	TRBV5-1	TRBJ2-7	many	CASSGESGTSSYEQYF	TGCGCCAGCAGCGGTGAGAGCGGTACTAGCTCCTACGAGCAGTACTTC
.	TRBV20-1	TRBJ2-7	many	CSASRLVSYEQYF	TGCAGTGCTAGCCGACTAGTTTCCTACGAGCAGTACTTC
TRBD1	TRBV7-9	TRBJ2-5	many	CASSLLGTDKETQYF	TGTGCCAGCAGCCTCCTCGGGACAGATAAAGAGACCCAGTACTTC
.	TRBV5-1	TRBJ1-6	many	CASSLGSSNSPLHF	TGCGCCAGCAGCTTGGGATCCTCGAATTCACCCCTCCACTTT
.	TRBV6-1	TRBJ1-5	many	CASRTEGESQPQHF	TGTGCCAGCAGGACTGAGGGAGAGAGTCAGCCCCAGCATTTT
.	TRBV5-1	TRBJ1-5	few	CASSPGGGLDQPQNF	TGCGCCAGCAGCCCGGGGGGGGGATTGGATCAGCCCCAGAATTTT
TRBD2	TRBV20-1	TRBJ2-2	.	CSAREGLAGDTGELFF	TGCAGTGCTAGGGAGGGACTAGCGGGAGACACCGGGGAGCTGTTTTTT
.	TRBV11-2	TRBJ2-7	many	CASSSQGYYEQYF	TGTGCCAGCAGCTCTCAGGGATACTACGAGCAGTACTTC